This TCR beta chain was recovered during a study of molecular identifiers for immune sequencing clone quantification. This CDR3 is built from 14 residues. From germline, CDR1 is MGHRA and CDR2 YSYEKL. V lost 4 bases, J lost 4 bases, and 11 bases lay in between. This clonotype came up many times. Previously reported methods and listed TCR primers produced the bulk TCR libraries. TCRdb redid the calling of the PCR reads with MiXCR, one entry per CDR3 protein. The table shows about 63,000 distinct CDR3 sequences, with around a fifth occurring only once. Sequenced sample: naive CD8+ T cells from blood, with Jurkat cell RNA spiked in. As for subset: FACS-sorted CD8+CD4-CCR7+CD45RA+ naive T cells. The V gene is TRBV4-1, the J gene TRBJ2-1; D may be TRBD1 or TRBD2 (5 bases each). This TCR was sampled from a human donor in good health. Some libraries in this study had Jurkat cell RNA spiked in. In nucleotides, the CDR3 is TGCGCCAGCAGCCCCCGGGACGGATACAATGAGCAGTTCTTC. As protein: CASSPRDGYNEQFF.